Here is one T cell receptor beta chain with its context. Its antigen is currently unknown. PCR amplification relied on 60 Vbeta primers (plus 13 Jbeta primers). Profiled with immunoSEQ multiplex PCR; TCRdb holds only in-frame clones, not every one. This sample's table reports some 70,000 clones. The data were obtained in a study of cytomegalovirus exposure and HLA in healthy donors. Study at large: A prior study identified just under 120 million unique TCR beta sequences from 200 million or so T cells. Drawn from HLA-typed donors, approximately 86 million unique TCRs were held in an early data release. Study conclusions and caveats: In a later analysis, a missense DCLRE1C variant was linked to TCR beta V- and J-gene trimming. The authors enumerated some 170 TCR beta chains as linked to cytomegalovirus.

Trimming removed 9 bases from V and 4 bases from J; junction bases left unmatched: 6. The germline V gene has CDR1 MNHEY and CDR2 SMNVEV (reference sequence). The CDR3 extends over 13 amino acids. The chain combines TRBV27 with TRBJ2-1, with 7 positions matching TRBD1. The clonotype comes from a boy aged 5-17 years in good health and CMV-seronegative. The sequencing input was PBMCs. CDR3 sequence reads: CASYGTVYNEQFF. The CDR3 DNA is TGTGCCAGTTACGGGACAGTTTACAATGAGCAGTTCTTC.